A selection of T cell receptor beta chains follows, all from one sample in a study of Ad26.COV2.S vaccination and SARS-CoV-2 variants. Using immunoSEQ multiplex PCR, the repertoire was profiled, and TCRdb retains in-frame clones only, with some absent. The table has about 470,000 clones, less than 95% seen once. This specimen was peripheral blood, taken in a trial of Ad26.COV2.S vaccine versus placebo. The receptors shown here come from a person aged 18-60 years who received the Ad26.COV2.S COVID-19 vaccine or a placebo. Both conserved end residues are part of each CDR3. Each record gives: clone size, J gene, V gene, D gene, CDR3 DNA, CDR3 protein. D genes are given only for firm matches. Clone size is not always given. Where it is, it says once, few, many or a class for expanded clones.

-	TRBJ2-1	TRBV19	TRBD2	TGTGCCAGTAGTCCGGGGAGGGCTAGCGCCTACAATGAGCAGTTCTTC	CASSPGRASAYNEQFF
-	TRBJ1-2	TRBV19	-	TGTGCCAGTAGTATAGATACGAGGGCCTACTATGGCTACACCTTC	CASSIDTRAYYGYTF
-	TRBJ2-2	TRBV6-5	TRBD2	TGTGCCAGCCGACTAGCGGGAGGCGGGGAGCTGTTTTTT	CASRLAGGGELFF
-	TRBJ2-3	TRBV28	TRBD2	TGTGCCAGCAGTTTCTCCGGGGGGAGCACAGATACGCAGTATTTT	CASSFSGGSTDTQYF
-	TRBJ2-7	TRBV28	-	TGTGCCAGTTGTGACACGACCTACGAGCAGTACTTC	CASCDTTYEQYF
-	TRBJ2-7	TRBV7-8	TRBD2	TGTGCCAGCAGCTTTAAGGCGGGAGGCGACGAGCAGTACTTC	CASSFKAGGDEQYF
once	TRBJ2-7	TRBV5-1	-	TGCGCCAGCAGCCTCCCGACAAGTGATATCTACGAGCAGTACTTC	CASSLPTSDIYEQYF
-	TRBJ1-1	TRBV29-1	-	TGCAGCGTTGAGGAGTCTACTGAAGCTTTCTTT	CSVEESTEAFF
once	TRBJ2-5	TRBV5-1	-	TGCGCCAGCAGCTGGGCAGGGAGTACGGAGACCCAGTACTTC	CASSWAGSTETQYF
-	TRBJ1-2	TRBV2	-	TGTGCCAGCAGTGGCGGCGGGAATAACTATGGCTACACCTTC	CASSGGGNNYGYTF
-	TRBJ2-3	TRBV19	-	TGTGCCAGTAAAGTGGCTCTAGCGCGCACAGATACGCAGTATTTT	CASKVALARTDTQYF
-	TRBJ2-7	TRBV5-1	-	TGCGCCAGCAGCCTAGAGGGGACCTACGAGCAGTACTTC	CASSLEGTYEQYF
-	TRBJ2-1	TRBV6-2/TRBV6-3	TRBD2	TGTGCCAGCAGTTACCCCGGCGTCCGACTAGCGGGAGACCCCTCCTACAATGAGCAGTTCTTC	CASSYPGVRLAGDPSYNEQFF
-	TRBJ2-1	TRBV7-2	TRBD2	TGTGCCAGCAGCTTTAGCGGGACCTCCTACAATGAGCAGTTCTTC	CASSFSGTSYNEQFF
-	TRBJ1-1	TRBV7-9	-	TGTGCCAGCAGCTGGGAAGTTACTGAAGCTTTCTTT	CASSWEVTEAFF
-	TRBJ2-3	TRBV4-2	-	TGTGCCAGCAGCCAAGTGGCGGGCCTCACAGATACGCAGTATTTT	CASSQVAGLTDTQYF
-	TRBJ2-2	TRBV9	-	TGTGCCAGCAGCGTAGAGGCTAGAGGAACCGGGGAGCTGTTTTTT	CASSVEARGTGELFF
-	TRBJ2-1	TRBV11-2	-	TGTGCCAGCAGCACTCCGATGGCGGGCGACTCCTACAATGAGCAGTTCTTC	CASSTPMAGDSYNEQFF
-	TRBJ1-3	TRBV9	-	TGTGCCAGCAGCCCGCGGACAAACTCTGGAAACACCATATATTTT	CASSPRTNSGNTIYF
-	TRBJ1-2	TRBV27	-	TGTGCCAGCAGTTTTTCCCAGGGAGGATATGGCTACACCTTC	CASSFSQGGYGYTF
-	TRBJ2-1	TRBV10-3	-	TGTGCCATCAGGGGGTCCCTCGGGGATGAGCAGTTCTTC	CAIRGSLGDEQFF
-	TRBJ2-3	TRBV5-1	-	TGCGCCAGCAGCTTGGAGAGGGGCGAGACAGATACGCAGTATTTT	CASSLERGETDTQYF
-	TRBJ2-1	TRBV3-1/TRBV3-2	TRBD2	TGTGCCAGCAGCCAGGAACAGCGGGAGGGCCGGGTCAATGAGCAGTTCTTC	CASSQEQREGRVNEQFF
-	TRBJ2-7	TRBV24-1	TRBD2	TGTGCCACCAGTGACCGTCTAGCGGGCCTCTCCTACGAGCAGTACTTC	CATSDRLAGLSYEQYF
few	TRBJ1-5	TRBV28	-	TGTGCCAGCAGTCCCCAACCTTGGGACACTGGCTTTAGGCCCCAGCATTTT	CASSPQPWDTGFRPQHF
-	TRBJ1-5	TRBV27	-	TGTGCCAGCAGTTTAAGACAGGACCGTAGCAATCAGCCCCAGCATTTT	CASSLRQDRSNQPQHF
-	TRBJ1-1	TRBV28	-	TGTGCCAGCAGCCCGCCATGGGGGGCTGGCGTTGACACTGAAGCTTTCTTT	CASSPPWGAGVDTEAFF
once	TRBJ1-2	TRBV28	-	TGTGCCAGCAGTTTAGGCGTCAGGGTTGGCTACACCTTC	CASSLGVRVGYTF
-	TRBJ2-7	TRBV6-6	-	TGTGCCAGCAGTTACGCAGGGGACGGCGAGCAGTACTTC	CASSYAGDGEQYF
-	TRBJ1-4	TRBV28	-	TGTGCCAGCAGTTCAGGGAATAATGAAAAACTGTTTTTT	CASSSGNNEKLFF
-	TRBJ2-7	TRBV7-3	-	TGTGCCAGCTCCACTGGGGGAGGCCTTGACGAGCAGTACTTC	CASSTGGGLDEQYF
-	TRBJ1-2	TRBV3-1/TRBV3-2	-	TGTGCCAGCAGCCAAGAGACGCGGCGGGCGGATGGCTACACCTTC	CASSQETRRADGYTF
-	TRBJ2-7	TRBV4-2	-	TGTGCCAGCAGCCCCCAGGACAACTCCTACGAGCAGTACTTC	CASSPQDNSYEQYF
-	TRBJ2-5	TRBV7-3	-	TGTGCCAGCAGCTTAACAGGGCTGGGGTACCAAGAGACCCAGTACTTC	CASSLTGLGYQETQYF
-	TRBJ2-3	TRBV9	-	TGTGCCAGCAGTCCCACTAGCACAGATACGCAGTATTTT	CASSPTSTDTQYF
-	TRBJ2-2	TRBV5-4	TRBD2	TGTGCCAGCAGCTTGGCCGGGACTAGGAACACCGGGGAGCTGTTTTTT	CASSLAGTRNTGELFF
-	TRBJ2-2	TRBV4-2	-	TGTGCCAGCAGCCAAGATAGGACGGGGAACACCGGGGAGCTGTTTTTT	CASSQDRTGNTGELFF
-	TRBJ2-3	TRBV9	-	TGTGCCAGCAGCGTAGAGGGGACTAGCACAGATACGCAGTATTTT	CASSVEGTSTDTQYF
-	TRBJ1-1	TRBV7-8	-	TGTGCCAGCAGCCGGGACACTGAAGCTTTCTTT	CASSRDTEAFF
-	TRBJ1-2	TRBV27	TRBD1	TGTGCCAGCAGTGGGACAGGCCCTAACTATGGCTACACCTTC	CASSGTGPNYGYTF
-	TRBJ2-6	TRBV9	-	TGTGCCAGCAAATCCTCTGGGTTGCCTGGGGCCAACGTCCTGACTTTC	CASKSSGLPGANVLTF
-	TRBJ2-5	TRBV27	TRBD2	TGTGCCAGCAGTCCCCGGTCGGGACTAGCGGGAGGGGTGAGACAAGAGACCCAGTACTTC	CASSPRSGLAGGVRQETQYF
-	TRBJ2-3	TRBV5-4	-	TGTGCCAGCAGCTTCCTCTCAAATACGCAGTATTTT	CASSFLSNTQYF